This T cell receptor (beta chain) was identified in a study of blood T cell repertoires in COVID-19. CDR3 length: 15 residues. CDR1 is SGDLS, CDR2 YYNGEE, per germline. V was pared by 0 bases and J by 1 base, with 10 bases between. Authors' processing steps: Amplification of reference gene primers was used by the study to estimate nucleated cell counts. Produced via immunoSEQ multiplex PCR; TCRdb's table is partial and in-frame only. V and J calls and clone size follow that table, whereas D and trimming were derived from the DNA. The sample shows approximately 270,000 clones, over 75% of them seen only once.

The rearrangement joins TRBV9 to TRBJ1-1; D perhaps matches TRBD1 (5 bases). The clonotype was recovered from a human donor with COVID-19, enrolled during active disease. The donor label of this sample is uncertain. Sequenced input: peripheral blood. Written as DNA, the CDR3 is TGTGCCAGCAGCGTAGTAGGGACTGCGAACACTGAAGCTTTCTTT. Protein product: CASSVVGTANTEAFF.